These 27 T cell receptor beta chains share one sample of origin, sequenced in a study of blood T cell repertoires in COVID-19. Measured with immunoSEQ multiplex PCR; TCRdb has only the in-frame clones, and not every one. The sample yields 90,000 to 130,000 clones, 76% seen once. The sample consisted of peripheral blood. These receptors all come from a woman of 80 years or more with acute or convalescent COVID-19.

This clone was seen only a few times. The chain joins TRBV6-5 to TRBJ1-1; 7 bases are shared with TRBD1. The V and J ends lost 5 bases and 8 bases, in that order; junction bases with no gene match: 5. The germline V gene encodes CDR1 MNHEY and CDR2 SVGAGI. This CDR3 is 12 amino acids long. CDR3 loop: CASSTEQGEAFF. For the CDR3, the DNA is TGTGCCAGCAGTACCGAACAGGGGGAAGCTTTCTTT.

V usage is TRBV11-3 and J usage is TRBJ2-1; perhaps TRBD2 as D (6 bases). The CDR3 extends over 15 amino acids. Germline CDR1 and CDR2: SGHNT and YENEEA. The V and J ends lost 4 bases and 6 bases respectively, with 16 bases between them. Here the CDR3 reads CASSSNPGGLNEQFF. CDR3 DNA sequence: TGTGCCAGCAGCTCTAATCCCGGAGGGCTCAATGAGCAGTTCTTC.

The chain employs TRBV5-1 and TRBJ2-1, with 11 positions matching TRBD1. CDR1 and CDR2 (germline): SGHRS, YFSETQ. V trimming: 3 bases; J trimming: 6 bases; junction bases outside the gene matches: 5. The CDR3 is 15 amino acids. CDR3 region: CASSSGQGAPNEQFF. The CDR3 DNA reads TGCGCCAGCAGCTCCGGACAGGGGGCCCCCAATGAGCAGTTCTTC.

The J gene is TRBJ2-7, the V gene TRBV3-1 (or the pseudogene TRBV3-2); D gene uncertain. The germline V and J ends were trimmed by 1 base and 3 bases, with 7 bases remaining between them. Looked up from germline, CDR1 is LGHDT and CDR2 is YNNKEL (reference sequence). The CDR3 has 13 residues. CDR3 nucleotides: TGTGCCAGCAGCCAAGTGTTTTACTACGAGCAGTACTTC. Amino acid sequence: CASSQVFYYEQYF.

CDR3: CASSFGAVLYEQYF. The CDR3 DNA sequence: TGTGCCAGCAGTTTCGGCGCGGTACTCTACGAGCAGTACTTC. The chain has TRBV27 and TRBJ2-7; D gene ambiguous. The CDR3 is 14 amino acids. Germline V gene sequence: CDR1 MNHEY, CDR2 SMNVEV (reference sequence). V was pared by 3 bases and J by 3 bases, with 12 bases between.

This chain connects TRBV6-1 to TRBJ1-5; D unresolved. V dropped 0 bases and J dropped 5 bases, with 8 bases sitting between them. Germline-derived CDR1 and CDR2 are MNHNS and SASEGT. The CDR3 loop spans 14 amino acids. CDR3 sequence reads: CASSEAPDYQPQHF. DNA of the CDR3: TGTGCCAGCAGTGAAGCGCCGGACTATCAGCCCCAGCATTTT.

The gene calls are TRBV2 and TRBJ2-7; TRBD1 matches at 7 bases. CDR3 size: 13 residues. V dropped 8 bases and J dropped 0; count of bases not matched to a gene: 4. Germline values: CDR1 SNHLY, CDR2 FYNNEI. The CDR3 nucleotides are TGTGCCAGCGACAGGGAGTTCTCCTACGAGCAGTACTTC. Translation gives CASDREFSYEQYF.

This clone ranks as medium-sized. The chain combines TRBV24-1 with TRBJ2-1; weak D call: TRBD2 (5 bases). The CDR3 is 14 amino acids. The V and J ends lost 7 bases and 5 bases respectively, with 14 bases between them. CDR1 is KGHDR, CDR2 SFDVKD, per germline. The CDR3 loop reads CATRGSGLNNEQFF. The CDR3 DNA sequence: TGTGCCACCAGGGGGAGCGGACTCAACAATGAGCAGTTCTTC.

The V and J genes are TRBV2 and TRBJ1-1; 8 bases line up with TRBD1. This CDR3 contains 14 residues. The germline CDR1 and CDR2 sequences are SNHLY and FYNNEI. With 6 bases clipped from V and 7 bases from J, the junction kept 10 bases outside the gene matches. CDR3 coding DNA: TGTGCCAGCAGCGAACGTAGACAGGGGATTGAAGCTTTCTTT. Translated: CASSERRQGIEAFF.

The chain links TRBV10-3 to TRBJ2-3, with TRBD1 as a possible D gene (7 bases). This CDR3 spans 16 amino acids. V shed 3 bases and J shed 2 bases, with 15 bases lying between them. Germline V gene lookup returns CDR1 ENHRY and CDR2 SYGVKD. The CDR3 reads CAISEVEGAITDTQYF. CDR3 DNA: TGTGCCATCAGTGAAGTGGAGGGGGCTATCACAGATACGCAGTATTTT.

The CDR3 loop is CASSRGGTYNEQFF. The CDR3 DNA is TGTGCCAGCAGCAGGGGGGGGACCTACAATGAGCAGTTCTTC. This chain uses TRBV7-8 with TRBJ2-1; tentative D call: TRBD2 (7 bases). V was trimmed by 5 bases and J by 2 bases, leaving 10 bases between them. The germline V gene has CDR1 SGHVS and CDR2 FQNEAQ. The CDR3 has 14 residues.

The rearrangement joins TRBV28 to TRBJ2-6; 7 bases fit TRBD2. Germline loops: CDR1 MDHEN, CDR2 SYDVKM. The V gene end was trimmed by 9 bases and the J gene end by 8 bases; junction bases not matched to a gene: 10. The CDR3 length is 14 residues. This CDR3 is CASLGRGRPNVLTF. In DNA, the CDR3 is TGTGCCAGTTTGGGGAGGGGTAGGCCCAACGTCCTGACTTTC.

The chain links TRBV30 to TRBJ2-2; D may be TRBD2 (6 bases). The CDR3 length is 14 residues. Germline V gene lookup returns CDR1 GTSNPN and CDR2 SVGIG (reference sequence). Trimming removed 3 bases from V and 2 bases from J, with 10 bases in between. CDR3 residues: CAWREGQNTGELFF. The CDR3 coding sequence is TGTGCCTGGAGGGAGGGGCAAAACACCGGGGAGCTGTTTTTT.

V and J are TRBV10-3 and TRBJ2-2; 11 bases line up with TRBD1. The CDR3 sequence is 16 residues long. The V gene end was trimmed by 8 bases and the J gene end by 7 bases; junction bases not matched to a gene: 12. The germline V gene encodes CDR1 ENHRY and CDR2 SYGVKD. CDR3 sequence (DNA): TGTGCCATCTCCAGAGCCGGGACAGGGGGTGTCGGGGAGCTGTTTTTT. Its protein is CAISRAGTGGVGELFF.

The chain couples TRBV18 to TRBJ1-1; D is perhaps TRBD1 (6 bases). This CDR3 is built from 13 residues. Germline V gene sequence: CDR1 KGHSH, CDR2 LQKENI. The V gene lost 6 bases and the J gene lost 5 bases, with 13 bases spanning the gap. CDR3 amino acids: CASSTGQWTEAFF. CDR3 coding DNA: TGTGCCAGCTCTACAGGACAGTGGACTGAAGCTTTCTTT.

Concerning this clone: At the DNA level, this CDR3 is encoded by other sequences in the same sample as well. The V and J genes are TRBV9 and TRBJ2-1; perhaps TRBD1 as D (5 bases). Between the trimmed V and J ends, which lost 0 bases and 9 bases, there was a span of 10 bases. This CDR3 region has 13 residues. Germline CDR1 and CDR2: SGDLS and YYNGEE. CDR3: CASSVEGFGEQFF. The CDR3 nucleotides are TGTGCCAGCAGCGTAGAGGGGTTCGGTGAGCAGTTCTTC.

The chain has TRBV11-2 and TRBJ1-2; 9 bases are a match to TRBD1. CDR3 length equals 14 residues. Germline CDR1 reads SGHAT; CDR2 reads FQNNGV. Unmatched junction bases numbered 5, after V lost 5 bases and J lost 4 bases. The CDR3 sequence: CASSPRDRAYGYTF. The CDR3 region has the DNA TGTGCCAGCAGCCCTCGGGACAGGGCCTATGGCTACACCTTC. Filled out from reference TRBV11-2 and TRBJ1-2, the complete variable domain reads EAGVAQSPRYKIIEKRQSVAFWCNPISGHATLYWYQQILGQGPKLLIQFQNNGVVDDSQLPKDRFSAERLKGVDSTLKIQPAKLEDSAVYLCASSPRDRAYGYTFGSGTRLTVV.

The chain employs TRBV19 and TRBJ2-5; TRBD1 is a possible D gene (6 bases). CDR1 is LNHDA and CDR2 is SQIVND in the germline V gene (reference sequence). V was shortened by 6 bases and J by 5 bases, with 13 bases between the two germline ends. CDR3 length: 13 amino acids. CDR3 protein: CASRQTGTETQYF. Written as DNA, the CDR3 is TGTGCCAGTAGGCAGACAGGTACCGAGACCCAGTACTTC.

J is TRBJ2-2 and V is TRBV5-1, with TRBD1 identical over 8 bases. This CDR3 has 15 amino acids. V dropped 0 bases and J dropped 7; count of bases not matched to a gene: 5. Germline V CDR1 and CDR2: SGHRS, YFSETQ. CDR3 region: CASSLGGTGGGELFF. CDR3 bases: TGCGCCAGCAGCTTGGGCGGGACAGGTGGCGGGGAGCTGTTTTTT.

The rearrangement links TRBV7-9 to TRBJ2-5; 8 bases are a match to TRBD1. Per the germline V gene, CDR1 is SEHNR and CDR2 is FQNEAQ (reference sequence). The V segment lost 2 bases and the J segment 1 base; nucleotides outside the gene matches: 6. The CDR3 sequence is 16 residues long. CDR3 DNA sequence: TGTGCCAGCAGCTTATCAGGGGGCAATAGCCAAGAGACCCAGTACTTC. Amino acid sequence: CASSLSGGNSQETQYF.

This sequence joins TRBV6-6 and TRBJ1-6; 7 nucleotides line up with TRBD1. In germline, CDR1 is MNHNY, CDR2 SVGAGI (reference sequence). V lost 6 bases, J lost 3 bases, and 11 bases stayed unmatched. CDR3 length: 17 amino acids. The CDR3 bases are TGTGCCAGCAGCCGACAGGGCGGCCCATTCTATAATTCACCCCTCCACTTT. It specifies CASSRQGGPFYNSPLHF.

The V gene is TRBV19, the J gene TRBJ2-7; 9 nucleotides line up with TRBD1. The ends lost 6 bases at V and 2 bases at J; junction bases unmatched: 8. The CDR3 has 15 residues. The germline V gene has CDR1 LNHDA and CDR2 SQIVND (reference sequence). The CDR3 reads CASSFTGTGPYEQYF. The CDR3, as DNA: TGTGCCAGTAGCTTCACCGGGACAGGGCCCTACGAGCAGTACTTC. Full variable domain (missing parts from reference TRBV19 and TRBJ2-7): DGGITQSPKYLFRKEGQNVTLSCEQNLNHDAMYWYRQDPGQGLRLIYYSQIVNDFQKGDIAEGYSVSREKKESFPLTVTSAQKNPTAFYLCASSFTGTGPYEQYFGPGTRLTVT.

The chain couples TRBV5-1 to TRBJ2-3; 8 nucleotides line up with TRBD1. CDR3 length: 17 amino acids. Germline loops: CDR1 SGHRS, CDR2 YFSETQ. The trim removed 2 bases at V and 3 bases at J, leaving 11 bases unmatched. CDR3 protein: CASSFTGTGGRTDTQYF. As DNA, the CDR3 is TGCGCCAGCAGCTTTACCGGGACAGGAGGTCGTACAGATACGCAGTATTTT.

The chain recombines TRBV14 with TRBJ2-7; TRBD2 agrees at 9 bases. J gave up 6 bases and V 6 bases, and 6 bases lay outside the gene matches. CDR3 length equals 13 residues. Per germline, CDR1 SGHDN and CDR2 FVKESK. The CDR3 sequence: CASRASGVPEQYF. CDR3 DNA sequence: TGTGCCAGCAGGGCTAGCGGGGTACCCGAGCAGTACTTC. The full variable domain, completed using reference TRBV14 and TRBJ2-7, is EAGVTQFPSHSVIEKGQTVTLRCDPISGHDNLYWYRRVMGKEIKFLLHFVKESKQDESGMPNNRFLAERTGGTYSTLKVQPAELEDSGVYFCASRASGVPEQYFGPGTRLTVT.

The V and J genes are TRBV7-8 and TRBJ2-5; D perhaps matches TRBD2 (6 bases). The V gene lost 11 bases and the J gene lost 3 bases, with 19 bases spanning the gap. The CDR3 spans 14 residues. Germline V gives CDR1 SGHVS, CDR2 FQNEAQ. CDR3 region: CAGGQGPWKETQYF. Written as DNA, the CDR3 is TGTGCCGGAGGGCAGGGTCCTTGGAAAGAGACCCAGTACTTC.

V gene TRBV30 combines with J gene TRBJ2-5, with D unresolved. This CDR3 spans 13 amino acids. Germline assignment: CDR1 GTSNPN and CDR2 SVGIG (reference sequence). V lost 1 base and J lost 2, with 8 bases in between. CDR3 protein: CAWSAPQQETQYF. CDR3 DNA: TGTGCCTGGAGTGCCCCGCAGCAAGAGACCCAGTACTTC.

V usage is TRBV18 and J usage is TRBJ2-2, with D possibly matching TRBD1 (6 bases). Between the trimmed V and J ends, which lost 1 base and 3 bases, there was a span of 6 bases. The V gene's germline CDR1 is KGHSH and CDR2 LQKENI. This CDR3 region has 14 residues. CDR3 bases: TGTGCCAGCTCACCACAGGGGGACACCGGGGAGCTGTTTTTT. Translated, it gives CASSPQGDTGELFF.